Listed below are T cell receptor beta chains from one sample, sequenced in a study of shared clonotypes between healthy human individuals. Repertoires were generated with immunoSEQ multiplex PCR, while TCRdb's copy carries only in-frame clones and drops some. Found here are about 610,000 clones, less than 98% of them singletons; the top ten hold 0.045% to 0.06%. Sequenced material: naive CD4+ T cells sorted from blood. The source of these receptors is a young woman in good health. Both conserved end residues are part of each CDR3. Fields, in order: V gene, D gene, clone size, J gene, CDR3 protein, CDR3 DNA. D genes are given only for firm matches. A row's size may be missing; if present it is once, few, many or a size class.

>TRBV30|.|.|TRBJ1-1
CAWSGQINTEAFF
TGTGCCTGGAGTGGACAGATCAACACTGAAGCTTTCTTT
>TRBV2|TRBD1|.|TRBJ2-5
CASGGTGVQETQYF
TGTGCCAGTGGGGGGACAGGGGTACAAGAGACCCAGTACTTC
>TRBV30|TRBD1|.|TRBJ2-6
CAADRGFGANVLTF
TGTGCCGCCGACAGGGGATTTGGGGCCAACGTCCTGACTTTC
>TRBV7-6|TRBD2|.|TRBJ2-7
CASSLMSGLASTYEQYF
TGTGCCAGCAGCTTAATGTCGGGACTAGCGTCCACCTACGAGCAGTACTTC
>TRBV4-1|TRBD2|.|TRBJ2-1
CASSQDRASGGNEQFF
TGCGCCAGCAGCCAAGATCGGGCTAGCGGGGGCAATGAGCAGTTCTTC
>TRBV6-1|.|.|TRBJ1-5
CASSPTGGQEPQHF
TGTGCCAGCAGCCCCACGGGGGGGCAAGAGCCCCAGCATTTT
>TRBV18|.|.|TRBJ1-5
CASSLGDQPQHF
TGTGCCAGCTCCCTGGGAGATCAGCCCCAGCATTTT
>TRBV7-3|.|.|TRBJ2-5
CASSLSASMRGTQYF
TGTGCCAGCAGCTTAAGTGCATCTATGAGGGGGACCCAGTACTTC
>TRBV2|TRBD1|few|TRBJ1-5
CASQSGQGGNQPQHF
TGTGCCAGCCAGTCGGGACAGGGAGGGAATCAGCCCCAGCATTTT
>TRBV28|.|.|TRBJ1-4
CASSFSGFEKLFF
TGTGCCAGCAGTTTTTCAGGGTTTGAAAAACTGTTTTTT
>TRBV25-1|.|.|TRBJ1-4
CASSGSGRNSEKLFF
TGTGCCAGCAGTGGTTCAGGGAGGAATTCTGAAAAACTGTTTTTT
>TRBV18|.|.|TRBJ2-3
CASSIVGAGTDTQYF
TGTGCCAGCTCAATAGTGGGAGCAGGCACAGATACGCAGTATTTT
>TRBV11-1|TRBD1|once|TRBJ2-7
CASSLDRAKAEQYF
TGTGCCAGCAGCCTCGACAGGGCGAAGGCCGAGCAGTACTTC
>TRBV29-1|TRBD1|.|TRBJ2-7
CSVESGQGREQYF
TGCAGCGTTGAGTCTGGACAGGGGCGAGAGCAGTACTTC
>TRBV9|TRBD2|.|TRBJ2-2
CASSVAVSGRANTGELFF
TGTGCCAGCAGCGTAGCGGTTAGCGGGAGGGCTAACACCGGGGAGCTGTTTTTT
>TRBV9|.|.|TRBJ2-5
CASSVGLEMGETQYF
TGTGCCAGCAGCGTAGGTTTGGAGATGGGAGAGACCCAGTACTTC
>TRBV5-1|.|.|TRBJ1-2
CASSLNLKLSYGYTF
TGCGCCAGCAGCTTAAACCTTAAGCTAAGCTATGGCTACACCTTC
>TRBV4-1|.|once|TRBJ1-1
CASSQLTGNTEAFF
TGCGCCAGCAGCCAGTTAACAGGGAACACTGAAGCTTTCTTT
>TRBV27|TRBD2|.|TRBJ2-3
CASSVTSANTDTQYF
TGTGCCAGCAGTGTTACTAGCGCGAACACAGATACGCAGTATTTT
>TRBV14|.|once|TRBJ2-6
CASSQRASTSGANVLTF
TGTGCCAGCAGCCAACGCGCGTCTACCTCTGGGGCCAACGTCCTGACTTTC
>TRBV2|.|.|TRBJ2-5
CASSIAGVIQETQYF
TGTGCCAGCAGTATCGCGGGCGTAATTCAAGAGACCCAGTACTTC
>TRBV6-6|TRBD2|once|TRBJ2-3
CASSYTSGSDTQYF
TGTGCCAGCAGTTACACTAGCGGGAGCGATACGCAGTATTTT
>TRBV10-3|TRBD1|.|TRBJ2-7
CATMGQVFSYEQYF
TGTGCCACCATGGGACAGGTCTTCTCCTACGAGCAGTACTTC
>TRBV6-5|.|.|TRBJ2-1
CASSYSPGAFYNEQFF
TGTGCCAGCAGTTACTCCCCAGGGGCCTTCTACAATGAGCAGTTCTTC
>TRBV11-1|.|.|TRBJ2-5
CASSSTGAGETQYF
TGTGCCAGCAGCTCAACCGGGGCAGGAGAGACCCAGTACTTC
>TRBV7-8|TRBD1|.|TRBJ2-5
CASSLVGTGARETQYF
TGTGCCAGCAGCTTAGTTGGGACAGGGGCGCGAGAGACCCAGTACTTC
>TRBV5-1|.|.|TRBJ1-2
CASSPLGSSAYGYTF
TGCGCCAGCAGCCCCCTCGGTTCTTCCGCCTATGGCTACACCTTC
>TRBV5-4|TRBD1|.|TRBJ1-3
CASSFGTGVGNTIYF
TGTGCCAGCAGCTTTGGGACAGGGGTCGGAAACACCATATATTTT
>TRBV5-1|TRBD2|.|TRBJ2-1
CASSNGLAGNEQFF
TGCGCCAGCAGCAACGGACTAGCGGGGAATGAGCAGTTCTTC
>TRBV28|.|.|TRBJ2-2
CASSPQGAGGVHTGELFF
TGTGCCAGCAGTCCCCAGGGGGCGGGAGGGGTTCACACCGGGGAGCTGTTTTTT
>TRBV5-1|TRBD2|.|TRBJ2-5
CASSYLAGVEETQYF
TGCGCCAGCAGCTACCTAGCGGGAGTGGAAGAGACCCAGTACTTC
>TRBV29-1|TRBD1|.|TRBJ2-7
CSVAGGGTGNEQYF
TGCAGCGTTGCCGGGGGCGGGACAGGGAACGAGCAGTACTTC
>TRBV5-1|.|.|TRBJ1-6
CASSLVITGTNSPLHF
TGCGCCAGCAGCTTGGTAATCACGGGGACCAATTCACCCCTCCACTTT
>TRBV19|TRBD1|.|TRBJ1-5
CASSISGQGDYQPQHF
TGTGCCAGTAGTATAAGCGGACAGGGTGATTATCAGCCCCAGCATTTT
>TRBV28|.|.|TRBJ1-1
CASSLSTTEAFF
TGTGCCAGCAGTTTAAGCACCACTGAAGCTTTCTTT
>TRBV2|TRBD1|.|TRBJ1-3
CASSEVGTGFSGNTIYF
TGTGCCAGCAGTGAAGTAGGGACAGGCTTCTCTGGAAACACCATATATTTT
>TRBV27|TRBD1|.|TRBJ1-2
CASSRRDRGIMDGYTF
TGTGCCAGCAGTCGCCGGGACAGGGGTATTATGGACGGCTACACCTTC
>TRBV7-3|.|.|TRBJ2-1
CASSLSPTSSYNEQFF
TGTGCCAGCAGCTTAAGCCCTACCAGCTCCTACAATGAGCAGTTCTTC
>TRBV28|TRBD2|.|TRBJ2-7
CASSLSGTSVHEQYF
TGTGCCAGCAGTTTAAGTGGGACTAGCGTCCACGAGCAGTACTTC
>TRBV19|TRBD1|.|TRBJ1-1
CASSIRGPGNTEAFF
TGTGCCAGTAGTATAAGGGGGCCGGGGAACACTGAAGCTTTCTTT
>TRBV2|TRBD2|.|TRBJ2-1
CASTRSGLAGGEQFF
TGTGCCAGCACCCGCTCGGGACTAGCGGGGGGGGAGCAGTTCTTC
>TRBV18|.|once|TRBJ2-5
CASSIDSVAETQYF
TGTGCCAGCTCAATCGACAGTGTGGCGGAGACCCAGTACTTC
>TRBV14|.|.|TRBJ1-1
CASSPLAGVNTEAFF
TGTGCCAGCAGCCCCTTGGCGGGGGTGAACACTGAAGCTTTCTTT
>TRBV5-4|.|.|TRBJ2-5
CASSLSWAPKETQYF
TGTGCCAGCAGCTTGTCATGGGCCCCCAAGGAGACCCAGTACTTC
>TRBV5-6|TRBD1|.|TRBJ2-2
CASSLVTGAGELFF
TGTGCCAGCAGCTTGGTAACAGGGGCCGGGGAGCTGTTTTTT
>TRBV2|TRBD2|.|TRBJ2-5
CASGTSHNQETQYF
TGTGCCAGCGGGACTAGCCACAACCAAGAGACCCAGTACTTC
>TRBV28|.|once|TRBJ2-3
CASSTPRTGLASDTQYF
TGTGCCAGCAGCACCCCCCGAACCGGTCTAGCATCAGATACGCAGTATTTT
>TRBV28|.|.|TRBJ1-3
CASSLPLNSGNTIYF
TGTGCCAGCAGTTTACCCCTTAACTCTGGAAACACCATATATTTT
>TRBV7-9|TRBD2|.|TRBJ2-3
CASSPGLAATDTQYF
TGTGCCAGCAGCCCGGGACTAGCGGCAACAGATACGCAGTATTTT
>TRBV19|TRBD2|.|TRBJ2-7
CASSRPGGLYEQYF
TGTGCCAGTAGTCGGCCGGGAGGACTCTACGAGCAGTACTTC
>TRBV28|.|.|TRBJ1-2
CASSSAEKNYGYTF
TGTGCCAGCAGTTCCGCTGAAAAAAACTATGGCTACACCTTC
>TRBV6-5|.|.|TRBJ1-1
CASSYSGLGKDTEAFF
TGTGCCAGCAGTTACTCGGGTCTGGGGAAGGACACTGAAGCTTTCTTT
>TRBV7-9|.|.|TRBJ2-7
CASSLAHQVYEQYF
TGTGCCAGCAGCTTAGCCCACCAGGTCTACGAGCAGTACTTC